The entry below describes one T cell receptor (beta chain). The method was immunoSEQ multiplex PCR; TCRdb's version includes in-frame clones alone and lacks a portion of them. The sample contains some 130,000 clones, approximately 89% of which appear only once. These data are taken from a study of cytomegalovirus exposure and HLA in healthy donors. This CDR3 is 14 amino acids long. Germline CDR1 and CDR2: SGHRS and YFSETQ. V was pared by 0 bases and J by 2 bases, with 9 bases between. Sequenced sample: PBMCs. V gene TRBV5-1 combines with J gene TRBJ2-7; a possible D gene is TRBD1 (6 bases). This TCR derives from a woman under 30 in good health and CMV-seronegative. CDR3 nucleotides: TGCGCCAGCAGCTTGGCCCCAGGGGCCTACGAGCAGTACTTC. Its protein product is CASSLAPGAYEQYF. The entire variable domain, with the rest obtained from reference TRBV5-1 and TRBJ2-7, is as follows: KAGVTQTPRYLIKTRGQQVTLSCSPISGHRSVSWYQQTPGQGLQFLFEYFSETQRNKGNFPGRFSGRQFSNSRSEMNVSTLELGDSALYLCASSLAPGAYEQYFGPGTRLTVT.